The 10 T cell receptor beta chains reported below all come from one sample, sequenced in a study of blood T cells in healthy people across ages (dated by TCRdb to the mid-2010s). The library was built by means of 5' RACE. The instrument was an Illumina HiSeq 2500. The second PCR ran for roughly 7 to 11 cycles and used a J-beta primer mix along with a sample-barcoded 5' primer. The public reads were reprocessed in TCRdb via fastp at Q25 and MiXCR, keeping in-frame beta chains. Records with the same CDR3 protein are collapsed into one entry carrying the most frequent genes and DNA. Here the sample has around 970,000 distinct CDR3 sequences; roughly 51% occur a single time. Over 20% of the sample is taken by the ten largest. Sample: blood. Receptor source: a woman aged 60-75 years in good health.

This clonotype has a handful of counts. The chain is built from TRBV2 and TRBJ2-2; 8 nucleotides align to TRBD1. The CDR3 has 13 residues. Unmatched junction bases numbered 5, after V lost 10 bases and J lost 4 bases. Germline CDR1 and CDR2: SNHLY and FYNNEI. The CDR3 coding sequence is TGTGCCACCAGACAGGGGTTCACCGGGGAGCTGTTTTTT. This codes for CATRQGFTGELFF.

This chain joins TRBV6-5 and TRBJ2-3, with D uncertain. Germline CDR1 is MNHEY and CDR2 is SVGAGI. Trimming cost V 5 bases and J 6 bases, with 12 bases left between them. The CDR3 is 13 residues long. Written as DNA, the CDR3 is TGTGCCAGCAGTAATCGACTCCGGGATACGCAGTATTTT. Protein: CASSNRLRDTQYF.

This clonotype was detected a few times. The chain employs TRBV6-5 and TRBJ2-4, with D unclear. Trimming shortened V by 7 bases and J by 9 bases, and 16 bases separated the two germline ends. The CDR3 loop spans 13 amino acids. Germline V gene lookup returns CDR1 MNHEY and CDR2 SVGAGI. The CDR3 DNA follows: TGTGCCAGCACTAAGTCTATCGAGAGCATTCAGTACTTC. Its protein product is CASTKSIESIQYF.

The CDR3 region is CAISEVEAGEVTGEQYF. As DNA, the CDR3 is TGTGCCATCAGTGAAGTCGAAGCGGGAGAAGTCACCGGGGAGCAGTACTTC. V gene TRBV10-3 combines with J gene TRBJ2-4; TRBD2 agrees at 8 bases. The CDR3 extends over 17 amino acids. The germline gives CDR1 ENHRY, CDR2 SYGVKD. V dropped 3 bases and J dropped 13; count of bases not matched to a gene: 20.

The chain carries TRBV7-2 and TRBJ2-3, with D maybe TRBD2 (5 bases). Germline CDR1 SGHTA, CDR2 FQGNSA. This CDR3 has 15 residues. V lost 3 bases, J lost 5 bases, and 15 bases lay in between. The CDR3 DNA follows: TGTGCCAGCAGCTTCCGCGGACTTGCCGGAGATACGCAGTATTTT. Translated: CASSFRGLAGDTQYF.

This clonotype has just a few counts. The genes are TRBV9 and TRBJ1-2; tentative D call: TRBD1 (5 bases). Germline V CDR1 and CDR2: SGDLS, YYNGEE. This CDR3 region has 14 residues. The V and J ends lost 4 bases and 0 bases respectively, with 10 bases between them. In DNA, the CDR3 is TGTGCCAGCAGCCGGGGGGGACCTAACTATGGCTACACCTTC. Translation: CASSRGGPNYGYTF.

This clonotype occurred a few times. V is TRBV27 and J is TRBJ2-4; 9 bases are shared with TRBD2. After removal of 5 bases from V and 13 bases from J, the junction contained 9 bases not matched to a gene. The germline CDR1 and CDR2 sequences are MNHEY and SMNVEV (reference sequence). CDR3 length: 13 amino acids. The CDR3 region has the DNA TGTGCCAGCAGTCAGGCGGGGGGGCGTCGGCAGTACTTC. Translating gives CASSQAGGRRQYF.

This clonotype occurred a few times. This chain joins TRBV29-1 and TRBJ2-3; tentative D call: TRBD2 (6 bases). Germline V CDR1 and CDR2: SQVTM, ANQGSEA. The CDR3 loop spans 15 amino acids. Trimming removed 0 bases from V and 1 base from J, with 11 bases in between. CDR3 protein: CSVEDMEGRTDTQYF. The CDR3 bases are TGCAGCGTTGAAGATATGGAGGGTCGCACAGATACGCAGTATTTT.

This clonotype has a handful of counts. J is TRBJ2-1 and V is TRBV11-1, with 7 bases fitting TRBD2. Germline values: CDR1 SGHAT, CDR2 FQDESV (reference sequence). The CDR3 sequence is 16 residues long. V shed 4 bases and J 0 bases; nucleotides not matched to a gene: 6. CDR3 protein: CASSSASGSSYNEQFF. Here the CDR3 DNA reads TGTGCCAGCAGCTCTGCTAGCGGTAGCTCCTACAATGAGCAGTTCTTC.

CDR3 coding DNA: TGCGCCAGCGGCAAGACAGGGGGCGGCACTGAAGCTTTCTTT. This encodes CASGKTGGGTEAFF. The chain has TRBV5-1 and TRBJ1-1; 10 nucleotides match TRBD1. V dropped 7 bases and J dropped 4; count of bases not matched to a gene: 7. There are 14 residues in the CDR3. CDR1 and CDR2 from the germline V gene are SGHRS and YFSETQ.